This T cell receptor beta chain was sequenced for a study of graft-versus-host responses after intestinal transplantation. Turning to the study itself: Anti-thymocyte globulin induction was given to all recipients, followed by tacrolimus and steroids for roughly three years.

Points on this clone: Other nucleotide sequences from this sample produce the same CDR3.

Stimulators, approximately 200,000 irradiated and violet-dye-labeled cells, were plated with approximately 200,000 CFSE-labeled responder cells. The CDR3 extends over 17 amino acids. Germline V lookup: CDR1 SNHLY, CDR2 FYNNEI. V gave up 6 bases and J gave up 2 bases, with 19 bases separating them. Some clones are missing from TCRdb's copy, which holds only in-frame ones; the method was immunoSEQ multiplex PCR. This table holds fewer than 25,000 clones, roughly 42% found once. This specimen was alloreactive CD4+ T cells from a mixed lymphocyte reaction culture, taken before intestinal transplant. Sample subset: CFSE-low proliferating T cells sorted from roughly six-day pre-transplant mixed lymphocyte reaction (GvH or HvG direction). The chain couples TRBV2 to TRBJ2-2; D might be TRBD2 (5 bases). The sequence was collected from a human patient who received an intestinal transplant. The CDR3 sequence is CASRGKRRTFNTGELFF. The CDR3, as DNA: TGTGCCAGCAGGGGGAAGCGGAGGACCTTTAACACCGGGGAGCTGTTTTTT. Complete variable domain (other parts from reference TRBV2 and TRBJ2-2): EPEVTQTPSHQVTQMGQEVILRCVPISNHLYFYWYRQILGQKVEFLVSFYNNEISEKSEIFDDQFSVERPDGSNFTLKIRSTKLEDSAMYFCASRGKRRTFNTGELFFGEGSRLTVL.